This T cell receptor (beta chain) was profiled in a study of blood T cell repertoires in COVID-19. Germline-derived CDR1 and CDR2 are SGHAT and FQDESV (reference sequence). Trimming pared 6 bases from V and 9 bases from J, leaving 12 bases between. CDR3 length: 12 amino acids. This clone was seen more than once but under ten times. Authors' processing steps: Reference gene primers were amplified, and this amplification served to estimate nucleated cell counts. Generated by immunoSEQ multiplex PCR, the TCRdb table keeps only in-frame clones and is missing some. The DNA was the basis for D and trimming; V, J and clone size are from that table. The profile shows more than 110,000 clones, around 80% of them singletons.

This rearrangement joins TRBV11-1 to TRBJ2-1, with D hard to call. Sequences were obtained from peripheral blood. The origin of this receptor is a human donor in a cohort sampled during active COVID-19. Written as DNA, the CDR3 is TGTGCCAGCAGTCCCCACACGGGTGAGCAGTTCTTC. Residues: CASSPHTGEQFF.